The 19 T cell receptor beta chains below come from one sample, sequenced in a study of post-analysis software for immune sequencing data. Study-wide points: The five TRBV segments detected at higher frequency in patients than in controls included TRBV5-6, TRBV5-1 and TRBV20-1.

What these receptors recognize is not known. TCR beta cDNA libraries included unique molecular identifiers. TCRdb re-derived calls from the PCR reads in MiXCR, one entry per CDR3 protein. This sample carries about 430,000 distinct CDR3 sequences, 30% to 40% of them seen once, and the ten largest clones take approximately 7.7%. The material sequenced was blood. The receptors shown here come from a girl aged 2-10 years with multiple sclerosis.

CDR3 loop: CASSQSNPGQGNYGYTF. The CDR3 DNA reads TGCGCCAGCAGCCAATCCAACCCGGGACAGGGCAATTATGGCTACACCTTC. The rearrangement links TRBV4-3 to TRBJ1-2; 9 bases match TRBD1. The CDR3 is made up of 17 amino acids. The ends lost 2 bases at V and 5 bases at J; junction bases unmatched: 12. CDR1 is LGHNA, CDR2 YSLEER, per germline.

The V call is TRBV7-9, the J call TRBJ2-7; TRBD2 is a possible D gene (6 bases). The CDR3 sequence is 14 residues long. Deletions cut 3 bases from V and 1 base from J, with 10 bases between. CDR1 is SEHNR, CDR2 FQNEAQ, per germline (reference sequence). The DNA of the CDR3 is TGTGCCAGCAGCTTGTGGGGGGAATCCTACGAGCAGTACTTC. Protein product: CASSLWGESYEQYF.

The chain is built from TRBV20-1 and TRBJ1-2, with 7 bases identical to TRBD1. With V trimmed by 2 bases and J by 4 bases, 4 bases remained unmatched. This CDR3 is built from 13 residues. Germline lookup yields CDR1 DFQATT and CDR2 SNEGSKA (reference sequence). For the CDR3, the DNA is TGCAGTGCTAGACCGGGACAGACCTATGGCTACACCTTC. It translates to CSARPGQTYGYTF.

The chain employs TRBV28 and TRBJ2-6; D is undetermined. Trimming shortened V by 4 bases and J by 1 base, and 5 bases separated the two germline ends. Germline-derived CDR1 and CDR2 are MDHEN and SYDVKM. This CDR3 spans 14 amino acids. CDR3 sequence: CASSWASGANVLTF. Here the CDR3 DNA reads TGTGCCAGCAGTTGGGCATCTGGGGCCAACGTCCTGACTTTC.

This clonotype was found a few times. The V call is TRBV12-3 or TRBV12-4, the J call TRBJ2-5, with D maybe TRBD2 (5 bases). V was pared by 5 bases and J by 1 base, with 14 bases between. This CDR3 has 15 residues. CDR3 coding DNA: TGTGCCAGCAGTCTTTGGGCGGGTCTCCAAGAGACCCAGTACTTC. Protein: CASSLWAGLQETQYF.

The chain is built from TRBV7-9 and TRBJ2-1; TRBD2 might be the D (6 bases). Deletions cut 2 bases from V and 2 bases from J, with 19 bases between. CDR1 SEHNR and CDR2 FQNEAQ come from the germline V gene (reference sequence). This CDR3 has 18 amino acids. As DNA, the CDR3 is TGTGCCAGCAGCTTACCGGGGCGGGACTTCAATACCTACAATGAGCAGTTCTTC. Amino acid sequence: CASSLPGRDFNTYNEQFF.

The chain couples TRBV28 to TRBJ1-5; a possible D gene is TRBD1 (5 bases). From germline, CDR1 is MDHEN and CDR2 SYDVKM. The CDR3 spans 16 residues. V lost 10 bases, J lost 5 bases, and 24 bases lay in between. CDR3 sequence (DNA): TGTGCCACCTTAGACAGAGGGACGGTAGGGGATCAGCCCCAGCATTTT. Translating gives CATLDRGTVGDQPQHF.

The chain links TRBV7-8 to TRBJ2-3; 8 nucleotides agree with TRBD2. The V gene end was trimmed by 10 bases and the J gene end by 0 bases; junction bases not matched to a gene: 6. Germline CDR1 reads SGHVS; CDR2 reads FQNEAQ. CDR3 length: 14 amino acids. CDR3 DNA sequence: TGTGCCACGCGTAGCGGGACCAGCACAGATACGCAGTATTTT. Encoded protein: CATRSGTSTDTQYF.

The rearrangement uses TRBV20-1 and TRBJ2-7, with D possibly being TRBD2 (6 bases). From germline, CDR1 is DFQATT and CDR2 SNEGSKA (reference sequence). The V end was cut by 4 bases, the J end by 3 bases, with 10 bases between. The CDR3 has 12 amino acids. CDR3 sequence reads: CSATPGVYEQYF. In nucleotides, the CDR3 is TGCAGTGCTACCCCGGGGGTCTACGAGCAGTACTTC.

The chain employs TRBV9 and TRBJ2-2, with a tentative D call TRBD1 (6 bases). CDR3 length: 18 residues. The germline V gene has CDR1 SGDLS and CDR2 YYNGEE. Trimming stripped 4 bases from V and 2 bases from J, with 21 bases between. CDR3 sequence (DNA): TGTGCCAGCAGCCCAAGACAGGTCCCACACTACAACACCGGGGAGCTGTTTTTT. Its translation is CASSPRQVPHYNTGELFF.

This clonotype came up a few times. CDR3 sequence reads: CASSYSIVQSSYNEQFF. The CDR3 region has the DNA TGTGCCAGCAGTTACTCGATCGTACAGAGCTCCTACAATGAGCAGTTCTTC. The chain uses TRBV6-5 and TRBJ2-1, with D unresolved. Germline V gene data show CDR1 as MNHEY and CDR2 as SVGAGI. The CDR3 runs 17 residues. With 0 bases removed from V and 0 bases from J, the gap between germline ends came to 12 bases.

This chain joins TRBV6-5 and TRBJ1-6, with D perhaps matching TRBD1 (5 bases). This CDR3 has 13 amino acids. V lost 4 bases and J lost 9, with 10 bases in between. Germline assignment: CDR1 MNHEY and CDR2 SVGAGI. The CDR3 region has the DNA TGTGCCAGCAGTTCTGGGGGAGGTTCACCCCTCCACTTT. This sequence encodes CASSSGGGSPLHF.

This rearrangement joins TRBV20-1 to TRBJ2-1; D unclear. The germline V gene has CDR1 DFQATT and CDR2 SNEGSKA (reference sequence). With 1 base removed from V and 7 bases from J, the gap between germline ends came to 17 bases. The CDR3 has 15 amino acids. CDR3 amino acids: CSARGLALEPNEQFF. As DNA, the CDR3 is TGCAGTGCTAGAGGGTTAGCCCTGGAACCTAATGAGCAGTTCTTC.

The gene calls are TRBV5-6 and TRBJ2-1, with 8 bases identical to TRBD2. The ends lost 5 bases at V and 4 bases at J; junction bases unmatched: 5. This CDR3 spans 14 amino acids. CDR1 and CDR2 from the germline V gene are SGHDT and YYEEEE. The CDR3 DNA is TGTGCCAGCAGGTCCGGGACTAGTTACAATGAGCAGTTCTTC. It specifies CASRSGTSYNEQFF.

Comment on this clonotype: Sequence at one end of the junction differs from germline and may be a read error. The chain couples TRBV20-1 to TRBJ2-4, with a weak D call TRBD1 (6 bases). There are 15 residues in the CDR3. CDR1 DFQATT and CDR2 SNEGSKA come from the germline V gene (reference sequence). The CDR3 region is CSARGTGYDKNIQYF. CDR3 nucleotides: TGCAGTGCTAGGGGAACAGGGTACGACAAAAACATTCAGTATTTC.

This clonotype occurred a few times. The V gene is TRBV5-1, the J gene TRBJ1-6; D ambiguous. The V gene lost 1 base and the J gene lost 9 bases, with 17 bases spanning the gap. CDR3 length: 16 amino acids. Germline-derived CDR1 and CDR2 are SGHRS and YFSETQ. The CDR3 region is CASSLRAQGSGSPLHF. CDR3 bases: TGCGCCAGCAGCTTGCGGGCCCAAGGAAGTGGTTCACCCCTCCACTTT. The full variable domain, in which reference TRBV5-1 and TRBJ1-6 provide the parts outside the CDR3, is KAGVTQTPRYLIKTRGQQVTLSCSPISGHRSVSWYQQTPGQGLQFLFEYFSETQRNKGNFPGRFSGRQFSNSRSEMNVSTLELGDSALYLCASSLRAQGSGSPLHFGNGTRLTVT.

Here the CDR3 DNA reads TGCACTCCCCGGGGGGGCCACGATAACTATGGCTACACCTTC. Encoded protein: CTPRGGHDNYGYTF. The rearrangement links TRBV20-1 to TRBJ1-2; D possibly corresponds to TRBD1 (6 bases). Germline-derived CDR1 and CDR2 are DFQATT and SNEGSKA (reference sequence). The CDR3 covers 14 residues.

The V gene is TRBV29-1, the J gene TRBJ2-1; perhaps D is TRBD1 or TRBD2 (6 bases each). Trimming shortened V by 4 bases and J by 0 bases, and 16 bases separated the two germline ends. Germline assignment: CDR1 SQVTM and CDR2 ANQGSEA. The CDR3 has 16 amino acids. CDR3 sequence (DNA): TGCAGCGTTGGCGGGGCACAGGGTCCCTCCTACAATGAGCAGTTCTTC. Residues: CSVGGAQGPSYNEQFF.

The CDR3 loop reads CSVERLAGGSYNEQFF. The DNA for the CDR3 is TGCAGCGTTGAAAGACTAGCGGGAGGCTCCTACAATGAGCAGTTCTTC. J is TRBJ2-1 and V is TRBV29-1; 13 nucleotides agree with TRBD2. The CDR3 contains 16 residues. The V gene's germline CDR1 is SQVTM and CDR2 ANQGSEA. Trimming cost V 2 bases and J 0 bases; bases outside gene matches: 1.